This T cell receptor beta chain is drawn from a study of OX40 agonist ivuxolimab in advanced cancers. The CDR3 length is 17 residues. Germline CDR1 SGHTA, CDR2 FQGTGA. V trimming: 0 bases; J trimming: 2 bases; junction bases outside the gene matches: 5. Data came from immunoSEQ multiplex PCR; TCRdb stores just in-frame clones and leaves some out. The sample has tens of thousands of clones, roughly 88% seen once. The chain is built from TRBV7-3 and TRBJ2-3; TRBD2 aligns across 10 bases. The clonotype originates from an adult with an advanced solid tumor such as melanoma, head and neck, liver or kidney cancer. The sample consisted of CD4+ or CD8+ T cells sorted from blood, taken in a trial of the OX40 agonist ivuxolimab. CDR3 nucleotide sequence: TGTGCCAGCAGCTTAACCCTAGCGGGAGAATACACAGATACGCAGTATTTT. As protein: CASSLTLAGEYTDTQYF.